This T cell receptor (beta chain) came from a study of shared clonotypes between healthy human individuals (TCRdb year 2020). About the investigation overall: A few men and a couple of women, aged 18 to 49 years, made up the cohort. For each donor, three plates each were used for CD4 naive and CD4 memory, two plates were used for CD8 naive, and one plate was used for CD8 memory. The study deeply sequenced blood TCR repertoires of about 5 healthy adults to estimate repertoire size and the extent of clonotype sharing between individuals. Libraries were prepared and TCR repertoires were sequenced by different laboratories using diverse techniques, in order to increase sequencing depth and limit assay-specific biases. Each donor's leukapheresis produced roughly between roughly 0.85 and 9.5 billion PBMCs.

Findings and caveats that apply to the study as a whole: Even with the large sequencing depth, rarefaction of the sorted-subset datasets indicated that sequencing was incomplete. Only blood was sampled, and tissue TCR repertoires likely differ from those in blood. Naive subsets generally had larger estimated clonotype richness than memory subsets did. Compared with non-shared clonotypes, the clonotypes found in all four sorted-subset donors had higher generation probabilities. Across a handful of donors, approximately 5% of naive CD4, roughly 3.3% of naive CD8, under 2.5% of memory CD4, and 0.4% of memory CD8 clonotypes were shared. Pairwise subsampling led to the expectation that sequencing depth would affect the degree of clonotype sharing among donors. Because the study included a small number of donors, the genetic and exposure-history diversity represented was limited.

Remarks on this clone: Its antigen is currently not known. Per-base qualities were not stored, and no clone one base away is much larger.

CD8 naive samples were obtained by positive selection for CCR7 among CD45RO-negative cells, yielding a CD45RA+CCR7+ population from which TemRA cells were excluded. The donors were healthy, HIV-negative adults with no recently reported acute infections or vaccinations. Every donor was a Caucasian adult residing in Nashville, Tennessee, USA. Blood was obtained by leukapheresis, after which PBMCs were separated by Ficoll-Histopaque density gradient centrifugation and cryopreserved in liquid nitrogen vapor phase. Analytical flow cytometry was used to check the purity and quantity of every magnetically sorted T cell population. Each sorted fraction had its genomic DNA isolated and then quantified by UV absorbance on a Nanodrop 2000c. Using the deep immunoSEQ assay, TCR CDR3 regions were amplified from genomic DNA by multiplex PCR. Extracted genomic DNA from each cell subset was distributed evenly across all wells of several immunoSEQ 96-well plates, and each plate was treated as a replicate. For sorted subsets, about 210 ng of genomic DNA, equivalent to around 31,000 T cell genomes, went into each replicate PCR. Purified libraries were measured with a Qubit 3.0 fluorometer, size-checked on a Bioanalyzer 2100, and measured again with the KAPA Library Quantification kit. Each immunoSEQ 96-well plate was sequenced on its own single-read 150-cycle Illumina NextSeq 550 flow cell. The published analysis was carried out like this. Because the immunoSEQ output included only junctional sequences and no quality scores, the filtering could not be the same as the filtering used for full-length reads. Sequences were annotated with PyIR, a Python wrapper for IgBLAST v1.9, and V/J genes and CDR3 were assigned using IMGT germline references. Any read was removed if the V/J assignment was weak (E-value above 1e-6), the CDR3 was missing, or the read contained stop codons, out-of-frame junctions, or ambiguous translated residues. A V3J clonotype was defined by an identical inferred V gene, J gene, and CDR3 amino acid sequence. To compute the percentage overlap between repertoires, the number of shared unique clonotypes was divided by the size of the smaller repertoire. Three approaches were used to assess repertoire richness: RTK rarefaction, the Chao1 estimator, and Recon v2.1 estimates of unobserved clonotypes. For all TCRbeta clonotypes obtained by the gDNA method from several donors, generation probabilities were computed with OLGA. In its TCRdb copy, this immuneACCESS table keeps in-frame sequences only and misses some clones. Where compared with another copy, unresolved V genes explain less than half of these, and the others have no known cause. V and J calls and clone size are copied from that table; D and trimming were computed from the DNA. The sample table holds around 2,000,000 clones, of which about 94% were seen once. The leading ten clones occupy roughly 1.2% of the sample.

Deletion took 1 base off V and 2 bases off J, with a span of 12 bases between the germline ends. The CDR3 contains 15 residues, cysteine and phenylalanine counted. This entry keeps only the CDR3 DNA: 45 bases, framed from base 1. The CDR1 and CDR2 encoded by the germline V gene are MGHRA and YSYEKL. The TCR was taken from a man aged 18 to 29 in good health. In this chain, TRBV4-1 is recombined with TRBJ2-7; no D gene is confidently identified. The material sequenced was naive CD8+ T cells sorted from blood. The cell subset or site label here, explained by the study, means: CD45RA+CCR7+. DNA sequence: TGCGCCAGCAGCCAAGGTTCCGCCAACACCTACGAGCAGTACTTC. Its protein is CASSQGSANTYEQYF.